The rows below give T cell receptor beta chains drawn from one sample of a study of blood T cell repertoires in COVID-19. Using immunoSEQ multiplex PCR, the repertoire was profiled, and TCRdb retains in-frame clones only, with some absent. The table records hundreds of thousands of clones, approximately 86% of them present only once. The sample was peripheral blood. The receptors come from a woman aged 25 to 39 with acute or convalescent COVID-19. The CDR3 runs from the conserved cysteine through the conserved F or W. Each record gives: clone size, D gene, J gene, V gene, CDR3 DNA, CDR3 protein. D genes are given only for firm matches. Some rows have no size entry. The others give once, few or many, or a class for an expanded clone.

>-|TRBD1|TRBJ2-7|TRBV27
TGTGCCAGCAGTCCGGGGACAGGTGGCCACGAGCAGTACTTC
CASSPGTGGHEQYF
>-|-|TRBJ2-6|TRBV7-9
TGTGCCAGCAGCCTACTCCCCACGGGCTCTGGGGCCAACGTCCTGACTTTC
CASSLLPTGSGANVLTF
>-|-|TRBJ1-4|TRBV30
TGTGCCTGGACATCAGGCGTTGCAACTAATGAAAAACTGTTTTTT
CAWTSGVATNEKLFF
>-|TRBD1|TRBJ1-5|TRBV5-8
TGTGCCAGCAGCTTAGGGACAGGGGAACAGCCCCAGCATTTT
CASSLGTGEQPQHF
>-|TRBD2|TRBJ2-1|TRBV11-3
TGTGCCAGCAGCCAATTAGCGGGAGGGCCCAATGAGCAGTTCTTC
CASSQLAGGPNEQFF
>-|TRBD1|TRBJ1-6|TRBV7-6
TGTGCCAGCAGCTTAGGACAGGGAAGTTCACCCCTCCACTTT
CASSLGQGSSPLHF
>-|-|TRBJ1-2|TRBV10-3
TGTGCCATCAGTGAGTTCCAGGGGACGGACTATGGCTACACCTTC
CAISEFQGTDYGYTF
>-|-|TRBJ2-1|TRBV7-9
TGTGCCAGCTCCGGGACTTCCTACAATGAGCAGTTCTTC
CASSGTSYNEQFF
>-|TRBD1|TRBJ2-7|TRBV7-6
TGTGCCAGCAGCTCCGGACAGGGGGCACGAGAGCAGTACTTC
CASSSGQGAREQYF
>-|-|TRBJ2-7|TRBV5-1
TGCGCCAGCAGCTTGGGAGGGTACGAGCAGTACTTC
CASSLGGYEQYF
>-|TRBD2|TRBJ2-3|TRBV6-6
TGTGCCAGCAGTCGGACTAGCGGGAGAGAGGAGGGCACAGATACGCAGTATTTT
CASSRTSGREEGTDTQYF
>-|-|TRBJ2-7|TRBV5-6
TGTGCCAGCAGCTTGACAGGACCCTACGAGCAGTACTTC
CASSLTGPYEQYF
>-|TRBD1|TRBJ1-1|TRBV5-1
TGCGCCAGCATGGCAGGGGGTCGGGCCACTGAAGCTTTCTTT
CASMAGGRATEAFF
>-|TRBD2|TRBJ2-3|TRBV24-1
TGTGCCACCCAGCCTAGCGGGATAACAGATACGCAGTATTTT
CATQPSGITDTQYF
>-|TRBD2|TRBJ2-1|TRBV19
TGTGCCAGTGCTAGCGGGAGGGGAAATAATGAGCAGTTCTTC
CASASGRGNNEQFF
>-|TRBD1|TRBJ2-4|TRBV7-2
TGTGCCAGCAGCTTAGCTCACACAAAGGGACAGTTAGCCAAAAACATTCAGTACTTC
CASSLAHTKGQLAKNIQYF
>once|-|TRBJ2-1|TRBV6-2/TRBV6-3
TGTGCCAGCAGTTACTTTGGAGGCCACAGCCCGAATGAGCAGTTCTTC
CASSYFGGHSPNEQFF
>-|TRBD1|TRBJ2-5|TRBV7-9
TGTGCCAGCAGCTTAGGGGCAGGGGGCAAAGAGACCCAGTACTTC
CASSLGAGGKETQYF
>-|-|TRBJ1-3|TRBV19
TGTGCCAGTAGCGACCTTAACAGGGTTTACAGCTCTGGAAACACCATATATTTT
CASSDLNRVYSSGNTIYF
>-|-|TRBJ1-2|TRBV6-5
TGTGCCAGCAGTCCCCCCGGCAGGTCCTATGGCTACACCTTC
CASSPPGRSYGYTF
>-|-|TRBJ2-7|TRBV21-1
TGTGCCAGCAGCAAGGTCGGGTGCGAGCAGTACTTC
CASSKVGCEQYF
>-|-|TRBJ2-7|TRBV5-1
TGCGCCAGCAGCAATAACTACGAGCAGTACTTC
CASSNNYEQYF
>-|-|TRBJ1-1|TRBV19
TGTGCCAGTAGTATAGGTCATGAAGCTTTCTTT
CASSIGHEAFF
>-|-|TRBJ2-1|TRBV19
TGTGCCAGTAGTATTTTTCGTCGAGCGCTCGACAATGAGCAGTTCTTC
CASSIFRRALDNEQFF
>-|TRBD2|TRBJ2-2|TRBV7-8
TGTGCCAGCAGCTTAGGGCAGGTCCGACAACGACTAGCGGGAAACACCGGGGAGCTGTTTTTT
CASSLGQVRQRLAGNTGELFF
>-|TRBD2|TRBJ2-4|TRBV6-6
TGTGCCAGCAGTTTACTAGCGGGAGTAAACATTCAGTACTTC
CASSLLAGVNIQYF
>-|-|TRBJ2-1|TRBV20-1
TGCAGTGCTAGTCTGCTAGCGGCAGGGGATGAGCAGTTCTTC
CSASLLAAGDEQFF
>-|-|TRBJ2-2|TRBV5-1
TGCGCCAGCAGCTTGAAGGGGGTCGAGCTGTTTTTT
CASSLKGVELFF
>-|-|TRBJ1-3|TRBV6-5
TGTGCCAGTGGGCTATACTCTGGAAACACCATATATTTT
CASGLYSGNTIYF
>-|TRBD2|TRBJ2-1|TRBV3-1/TRBV3-2
TGTGCCAGCAGCCAAGTCAGCGGACTAGCGTTTCTCAATGAGCAGTTCTTC
CASSQVSGLAFLNEQFF
>-|TRBD1|TRBJ2-1|TRBV7-3
TGTGCCAGCAGTCTCGGACAGGCCAGGGGTGAGCAGTTCTTC
CASSLGQARGEQFF
>-|-|TRBJ2-1|TRBV3-1/TRBV3-2
TGTGCCAGCAGCCAAGACTCGGATGAGCAGTTCTTC
CASSQDSDEQFF
>-|-|TRBJ1-4|TRBV5-1
TGCGCCAGCAGCTTGACAGTTGCAACTAATGAAAAACTGTTTTTT
CASSLTVATNEKLFF
>-|TRBD1|TRBJ1-2|TRBV5-5
TGTGCCAGCAGCCCTCGGACAGGGGGCGAGTATGGCTACACCTTC
CASSPRTGGEYGYTF
>-|TRBD1|TRBJ2-2|TRBV5-1
TGCGCCAGCAGCGAGGGACAGGGGTCGAACACCGGGGAGCTGTTTTTT
CASSEGQGSNTGELFF
>-|TRBD2|TRBJ2-1|TRBV3-1/TRBV3-2
TGTGCCAGCAGCCAAGTAGCGGGAGAATCCTACAATGAGCAGTTCTTC
CASSQVAGESYNEQFF
>-|TRBD1|TRBJ2-5|TRBV15
TGTGCCACCAGGGGGTACCAACAGGGGGCATCGGAAGAGACCCAGTACTTC
CATRGYQQGASEETQYF
>-|-|TRBJ1-6|TRBV6-2/TRBV6-3
TGTGCCAGCAGTTACTCGGTGGAGGGGCAGAATAATTCACCCCTCCACTTT
CASSYSVEGQNNSPLHF
>-|-|TRBJ2-3|TRBV6-2/TRBV6-3
TGTGCCAGCAGTTACTCCGCGGGAAGCACAGATACGCAGTATTTT
CASSYSAGSTDTQYF
>-|-|TRBJ2-2|TRBV19
TGTGCCAGTAGTATAGTTAATAGCGTCGGCACCGGGGAGCTGTTTTTT
CASSIVNSVGTGELFF
>-|-|TRBJ2-1|TRBV7-9
TGTGCCAGCAGCCCCCCGGCGGGGAGGAATGAGCAGTTCTTC
CASSPPAGRNEQFF
>few|-|TRBJ2-6|TRBV13
TGTGCCAGCAGCTTAGGGGACAGCTCTGGGGCCAACGTCCTGACTTTC
CASSLGDSSGANVLTF
>-|-|TRBJ2-7|TRBV5-4
TGTGCCAGCAGCACAGACGACTACTCCTACGAGCAGTACTTC
CASSTDDYSYEQYF
>-|-|TRBJ2-5|TRBV6-5
TGTGCCAGCAGTTATGGCCAGGGCATGGAGACCCAGTACTTC
CASSYGQGMETQYF
>-|-|TRBJ1-1|TRBV6-5
TGTGCCAGCAGTTACTCGGGAAGGGGGAGCACTGAAGCTTTCTTT
CASSYSGRGSTEAFF
>once|-|TRBJ1-1|TRBV7-9
TGTGCCAGCAGCCCCGCGGCAGGGGAGAACACTGAAGCTTTCTTT
CASSPAAGENTEAFF
>few|TRBD1|TRBJ1-1|TRBV5-4
TGTGCCAGCAGTAAACAGGGGGCGAGTCGGGTTCACACTGAAGCTTTCTTT
CASSKQGASRVHTEAFF
>-|TRBD1|TRBJ1-3|TRBV19
TGTGCCAGTGGGACAGGCCCCTCTGGAAACACCATATATTTT
CASGTGPSGNTIYF
>-|-|TRBJ2-5|TRBV7-2
TGTGCCAGCAGCTTAGGAAGGGGCAATCAAGAGACCCAGTACTTC
CASSLGRGNQETQYF
>-|TRBD1|TRBJ2-7|TRBV10-1
TGCGCCAGCAGTGAGTCTTACCTTCTTGTGGGACAGCCGTCCTACGAGCAGTACTTC
CASSESYLLVGQPSYEQYF
>-|-|TRBJ2-5|TRBV7-8
TGTGCCAGCAGAATAGGATCCGGGAGTATCGGAGAGACCCAGTACTTC
CASRIGSGSIGETQYF
>-|-|TRBJ2-7|TRBV6-5
TGTGCCAGCAGCTTGTTAGGGGGTTCCTACGAGCAGTACTTC
CASSLLGGSYEQYF
>-|TRBD2|TRBJ2-1|TRBV29-1
TGCAGCGCACAAGCGGGAGGAGGGTTTGAGCAGTTCTTC
CSAQAGGGFEQFF
>once|-|TRBJ2-2|TRBV19
TGTGCCACTACTGTGGGGGGGAACACCGGGGAGCTGTTTTTT
CATTVGGNTGELFF
>-|-|TRBJ1-4|TRBV7-2
TGTGCCAGCAGCCCGGCCTCCGGGGGTGGAACCGAAAAACTGTTTTTT
CASSPASGGGTEKLFF
>-|-|TRBJ1-2|TRBV10-3
TGTGCCATCAGTGAGTCAGGGGTTCCCAGCTACACCTTC
CAISESGVPSYTF
>-|TRBD1|TRBJ1-6|TRBV7-2
TGTGCCAGCAGTCCAGGGGGAGAAACCTATAATTCACCCCTCCACTTT
CASSPGGETYNSPLHF
>-|TRBD1|TRBJ2-3|TRBV18
TGTGCCAGCTCACCCGGGACAGGGGGAACAGATACGCAGTATTTT
CASSPGTGGTDTQYF
>-|-|TRBJ1-6|TRBV5-8
TGTGCCAGCAGCTCCCTGACAGAGTATAATTCACCCCTCCACTTT
CASSSLTEYNSPLHF